The 27 T cell receptor beta chains in this list originate from one sample, sequenced in a study of blood T cell repertoires in COVID-19. TCRdb keeps only in-frame clones here, not all; method: immunoSEQ multiplex PCR. In the table there are tens of thousands of clones, 75% to 90% of which are singletons. Sequenced input: peripheral blood. The receptors derive from a man aged 55 to 70 with acute or convalescent COVID-19.

The J gene is TRBJ2-1, the V gene TRBV6-2 or TRBV6-3, with TRBD2 identical over 10 bases. The germline V gene has CDR1 MNHEY and CDR2 SVGEGT. CDR3 length: 15 amino acids. The V segment lost 2 bases and the J segment 6 bases; nucleotides outside the gene matches: 4. CDR3 loop: CASSYLAGVSNEQFF. The CDR3 DNA sequence: TGTGCCAGCAGTTACCTAGCGGGAGTTTCCAATGAGCAGTTCTTC.

Here the CDR3 reads CASGWGTGYEQYF. In nucleotides, the CDR3 is TGTGCTAGTGGTTGGGGGACAGGTTACGAGCAGTACTTC. The chain couples TRBV12-5 to TRBJ2-7, with TRBD1 matching 8 bases. Per germline, CDR1 LGHNT and CDR2 FRNRAP. The CDR3 loop spans 13 amino acids. V trimming: 4 bases; J trimming: 4 bases; junction bases outside the gene matches: 3. Combining the CDR3 with reference TRBV12-5 and TRBJ2-7 gives the whole variable domain DARVTQTPRHKVTEMGQEVTMRCQPILGHNTVFWYRQTMMQGLELLAYFRNRAPLDDSGMPKDRFSAEMPDATLATLKIQPSEPRDSAVYFCASGWGTGYEQYFGPGTRLTVT.

V gene TRBV7-6 combines with J gene TRBJ2-2; D may be TRBD1 (6 bases). Per the germline V gene, CDR1 is SGHVS and CDR2 is FNYEAQ. This CDR3 comprises 14 residues. The V end lost 2 bases, the J end lost 6 bases, and 10 bases lay between the germline ends. CDR3 bases: TGTGCCAGCAGCTTATCAGGGGCGGCCGGGGAGCTGTTTTTT. Protein product: CASSLSGAAGELFF.

This rearrangement joins TRBV6-1 to TRBJ1-2; TRBD1 might be the D (6 bases). CDR3 length equals 16 residues. The germline CDR1 and CDR2 sequences are MNHNS and SASEGT. V was trimmed by 2 bases and J by 4 bases, leaving 17 bases between them. The CDR3 protein is CASSELISGGSYGYTF. DNA of the CDR3: TGTGCCAGCAGTGAACTAATATCGGGGGGCTCCTATGGCTACACCTTC.

This sequence joins TRBV5-8 and TRBJ1-2, with D unclear. The germline V and J ends were trimmed by 4 bases and 2 bases, with 18 bases remaining between them. In germline, CDR1 is SGHTS, CDR2 YDEGEE. The CDR3 length is 16 residues. The CDR3 DNA follows: TGTGCCAGCAGCACGCGAACAGAGGGTATCAACTATGGCTACACCTTC. The encoded protein is CASSTRTEGINYGYTF.

The rearrangement uses TRBV12-5 and TRBJ2-5; 7 bases fit TRBD1. CDR3 length: 13 residues. J gave up 4 bases and V 7 bases, and 6 bases lay outside the gene matches. Germline CDR1 and CDR2: LGHNT and FRNRAP. Here the CDR3 reads CASAQGDRETQYF. The CDR3 nucleotides are TGTGCTAGTGCTCAGGGGGACCGAGAGACCCAGTACTTC.

The chain uses TRBV18 and TRBJ1-2; D gene unclear. The ends were cut back, 6 bases at V and 6 bases at J, with 11 bases in the middle. Germline CDR1 is KGHSH and CDR2 is LQKENI. This CDR3 is 12 amino acids long. The CDR3 loop is CASSPGVDGYTF. Written as DNA, the CDR3 is TGTGCCAGCTCCCCCGGGGTGGATGGCTACACCTTC.

This clone appeared once. The chain recombines TRBV29-1 with TRBJ1-2, with TRBD1 matching over 9 bases. J was trimmed by 0 bases and V by 7 bases; bases with no gene match: 3. Germline V gene lookup returns CDR1 SQVTM and CDR2 ANQGSEA. The CDR3 runs 13 residues. The DNA of the CDR3 is TGCAGCGCCTGGACAGGGGCTAACTATGGCTACACCTTC. This encodes CSAWTGANYGYTF.

This chain links TRBV6-1 with TRBJ2-7, with 9 bases aligning to TRBD1. CDR3 length equals 16 residues. V shed 3 bases, J shed 1 base, and the junction held 7 bases outside the gene matches. Germline V lookup: CDR1 MNHNS, CDR2 SASEGT. This chain's CDR3 is CASSDIRQGVSYEQYF. In nucleotides, the CDR3 is TGTGCCAGCAGTGACATACGACAGGGGGTTTCCTACGAGCAGTACTTC.

CDR3 region: CASSLAGSADTQYF. As DNA, the CDR3 is TGCGCCAGCAGCTTGGCCGGGAGTGCAGATACGCAGTATTTT. V usage is TRBV5-1 and J usage is TRBJ2-3; tentatively, D is TRBD2 (6 bases). The germline V gene encodes CDR1 SGHRS and CDR2 YFSETQ. V was cut by 0 bases and J by 4 bases, with 9 bases left in between. This CDR3 spans 14 amino acids.

CDR3 region: CASSPKVAGAYEQYF. CDR3 DNA: TGTGCCAGCAGCCCAAAGGTAGCGGGTGCCTACGAGCAGTACTTC. This chain links TRBV6-5 with TRBJ2-7; 7 bases match TRBD2. Germline V gene data show CDR1 as MNHEY and CDR2 as SVGAGI. The ends lost 6 bases at V and 2 bases at J; junction bases unmatched: 10. The CDR3 loop spans 15 amino acids.

This clone was recorded once. The chain uses TRBV27 and TRBJ1-1, with D tentatively TRBD1 (6 bases). This CDR3 spans 14 amino acids. Germline V gene lookup returns CDR1 MNHEY and CDR2 SMNVEV (reference sequence). Between the trimmed V and J ends, which lost 4 bases and 4 bases, there was a span of 13 bases. CDR3 protein: CASSYTGLGTEAFF. CDR3 bases: TGTGCCAGCAGTTATACAGGGCTGGGCACTGAAGCTTTCTTT.

The V gene is TRBV11-2, the J gene TRBJ1-6; D uncertain. Trimming took off 1 base at V and 5 bases at J, with 9 bases between the two ends. Germline V CDR1 and CDR2: SGHAT, FQNNGV. This CDR3 has 15 residues. DNA for the CDR3: TGTGCCAGCAGCTTAGTTGGCAGGAATAATTCACCCCTCCACTTT. Protein sequence: CASSLVGRNNSPLHF.

This clone was counted only a few times. The chain uses TRBV10-3 and TRBJ1-5, with D possibly TRBD1 on 5 matching bases. CDR1 ENHRY and CDR2 SYGVKD come from the germline V gene. The length of the CDR3 is 15 residues. The ends were cut back, 8 bases at V and 4 bases at J, with 18 bases in the middle. The CDR3 coding sequence is TGTGCCATCTCCGCTGGCAGGGCGGAGAATCAGCCCCAGCATTTT. Amino acids: CAISAGRAENQPQHF.

The chain's CDR3 is CASSAYLPGNTIYF. The CDR3 coding sequence is TGTGCCAGCAGCGCCTACCTCCCTGGAAACACCATATATTTT. The chain couples TRBV11-2 to TRBJ1-3; no reliable D call. CDR1 and CDR2 (germline): SGHAT, FQNNGV. CDR3 length: 14 residues. Trimming cost V 5 bases and J 2 bases, with 10 bases left between them.

This clone was found once. The chain combines TRBV6-5 with TRBJ1-4; maybe TRBD1 (5 bases). Deletions cut 5 bases from V and 4 bases from J, with 11 bases between. The CDR3 runs 14 residues. Looked up from germline, CDR1 is MNHEY and CDR2 is SVGAGI. CDR3 nucleotide sequence: TGTGCCAGCAGTCAAACTCAGGGTAATGAAAAACTGTTTTTT. This sequence encodes CASSQTQGNEKLFF.

V usage is TRBV5-1 and J usage is TRBJ1-1; 7 bases are a match to TRBD1. Germline V gene data show CDR1 as SGHRS and CDR2 as YFSETQ. V was pared by 4 bases and J by 8 bases, with 17 bases of the junction left unmatched. There are 16 residues in the CDR3. DNA of the CDR3: TGCGCCAGCAGCCGGGAAATTACAGGGGCACGAGGCGAAGCTTTCTTT. It is translated as CASSREITGARGEAFF.

This chain's CDR3 is CAWSGGSEFGNQPQHF. DNA for the CDR3: TGTGCCTGGAGTGGCGGGTCGGAGTTTGGCAATCAGCCCCAGCATTTT. The gene calls are TRBV30 and TRBJ1-5, with unresolved D. The CDR3 extends over 16 amino acids. Germline CDR1 GTSNPN, CDR2 SVGIG (reference sequence). V lost 1 base and J 2 bases, leaving 15 bases between the germline ends.

This clone was seen a handful of times. The CDR3 sequence: CSASRTRLANEKLFF. The DNA of the CDR3 is TGCAGTGCTAGTCGGACTCGACTGGCTAATGAAAAACTGTTTTTT. The genes are TRBV20-1 and TRBJ1-4; D is ambiguous. CDR1 and CDR2 from the germline V gene are DFQATT and SNEGSKA (reference sequence). The CDR3 is 15 residues long. The V end was cut by 3 bases, the J end by 3 bases, with 14 bases between.

The chain employs TRBV7-2 and TRBJ2-3; no reliable D call. The CDR3 spans 13 residues. Per the germline V gene, CDR1 is SGHTA and CDR2 is FQGNSA. The ends were cut back, 7 bases at V and 7 bases at J, with 15 bases in the middle. In nucleotides, the CDR3 is TGTGCCAGCACCAGAAGAGCCGACAATACGCAGTATTTT. Translating it yields CASTRRADNTQYF.

Written as DNA, the CDR3 is TGTGCCAGCAGCACCTTCCCGGGGGGGAACACTGAAGCTTTCTTT. This sequence encodes CASSTFPGGNTEAFF. The chain has TRBV9 and TRBJ1-1; TRBD1 might be the D (5 bases). This CDR3 spans 15 amino acids. Germline CDR1 SGDLS, CDR2 YYNGEE. Between the trimmed V and J ends, which lost 4 bases and 1 base, there was a span of 14 bases.

J is TRBJ2-3 and V is TRBV15, with 9 bases that match TRBD2. This CDR3 is 15 amino acids long. Germline CDR1 LNHNV, CDR2 YYDKDF (reference sequence). The J segment lost 2 bases and the V segment lost 6 bases, leaving 6 bases of the junction unmatched. DNA of the CDR3: TGTGCCACCAGTCATAGCGGGGGTTTCACAGATACGCAGTATTTT. It encodes CATSHSGGFTDTQYF.

As to this clone: This CDR3 is also generated by other DNA sequences in the sample. The V call is TRBV28, the J call TRBJ1-5; a possible D gene is TRBD1 (5 bases). CDR1 MDHEN and CDR2 SYDVKM come from the germline V gene. V was clipped by 10 bases and J by 7 bases, with 20 bases between them. CDR3 length equals 14 residues. The DNA for the CDR3 is TGTGCCAACAGCCAGGGAGGCCCCAGGCAGCCCCAGCATTTT. Protein: CANSQGGPRQPQHF.

J is TRBJ1-5 and V is TRBV18; 7 bases align to TRBD1. Germline CDR1 and CDR2: KGHSH and LQKENI. The CDR3 is 16 amino acids. V gave up 2 bases and J gave up 11 bases; unmatched junction bases: 15. The CDR3 DNA follows: TGTGCCAGCTCACCAGAGGGACAGCGGGTGATTTGGTCCCAGCATTTT. Amino acids: CASSPEGQRVIWSQHF.

The chain combines TRBV12-3 or TRBV12-4 with TRBJ1-1, with 9 bases identical to TRBD1. The V and J ends lost 7 bases and 9 bases, in that order; junction bases with no gene match: 9. The CDR3 runs to 13 residues. The CDR3 nucleotides read TGTGCCAGCACCTTGGGGACAGGGTCAAAAGCTTTCTTT. Its protein is CASTLGTGSKAFF.

V is TRBV19 and J is TRBJ1-3, with unresolved D. CDR1 is LNHDA and CDR2 is SQIVND in the germline V gene (reference sequence). This CDR3 comprises 15 residues. V was cut by 3 bases and J by 0 bases, with 9 bases left in between. CDR3 sequence: CASSIAGLSGNTIYF. For the CDR3, the DNA is TGTGCCAGTAGTATCGCAGGTCTCTCTGGAAACACCATATATTTT.

This clone has only a few counts. This chain joins TRBV12-5 and TRBJ2-7, with 10 nucleotides matching TRBD2. Germline CDR1 and CDR2: LGHNT and FRNRAP. The CDR3 is 14 amino acids. J was trimmed by 3 bases and V by 4 bases; bases with no gene match: 3. CDR3 sequence: CASGSGTSVYEQYF. Written as DNA, the CDR3 is TGTGCTAGTGGTTCCGGGACTAGCGTCTACGAGCAGTACTTC.